The source of this T cell receptor beta chain is a study of blood T cell repertoires in COVID-19. Study-level background: Italy, Spain and the United States were the sources of the convalescent and acute COVID-19 samples. The analysed material was cDNA or gDNA that came from T cells, B-cell-depleted T cells, or PBMCs.

Germline V gene data show CDR1 as KGHSH and CDR2 as LQKENI. There are 12 residues in the CDR3. V trimming: 6 bases; J trimming: 7 bases; junction bases outside the gene matches: 3. Per the study methods: Amplified reference gene primers provided the basis for estimating nucleated cell counts. Generated by immunoSEQ multiplex PCR, the TCRdb table keeps only in-frame clones and is missing some. The V and J calls and clone size are taken from that table; D and trimming were inferred from the DNA. The sample consists of fewer than 100,000 clones, less than 90% of them appearing once. Sequenced: peripheral blood. This sequence joins TRBV18 and TRBJ1-1; 9 bases map to TRBD1. This receptor was identified in a man between 60 and 75 years old with acute or convalescent COVID-19. CDR3 sequence: CASSDRGIEAFF. In DNA, the CDR3 is TGTGCCAGCTCGGACAGGGGCATTGAAGCTTTCTTT.